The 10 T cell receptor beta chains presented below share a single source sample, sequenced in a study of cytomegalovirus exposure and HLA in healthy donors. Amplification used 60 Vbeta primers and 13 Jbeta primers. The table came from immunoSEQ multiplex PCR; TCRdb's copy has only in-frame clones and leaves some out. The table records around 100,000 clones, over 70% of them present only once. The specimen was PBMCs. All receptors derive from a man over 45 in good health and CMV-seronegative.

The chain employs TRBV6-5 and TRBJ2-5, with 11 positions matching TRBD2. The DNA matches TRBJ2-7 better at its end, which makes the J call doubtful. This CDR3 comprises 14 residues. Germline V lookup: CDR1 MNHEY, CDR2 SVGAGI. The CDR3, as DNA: TGTGCCAGCAGTTACACTAGCGGGAGCTACGAGCAGTACTTC. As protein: CASSYTSGSYEQYF.

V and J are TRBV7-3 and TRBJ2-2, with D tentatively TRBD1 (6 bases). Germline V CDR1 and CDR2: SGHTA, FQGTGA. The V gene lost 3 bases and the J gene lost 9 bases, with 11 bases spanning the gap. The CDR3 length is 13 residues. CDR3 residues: CASSFEGGRELFF. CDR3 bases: TGTGCCAGCAGCTTTGAAGGGGGTCGGGAGCTGTTTTTT.

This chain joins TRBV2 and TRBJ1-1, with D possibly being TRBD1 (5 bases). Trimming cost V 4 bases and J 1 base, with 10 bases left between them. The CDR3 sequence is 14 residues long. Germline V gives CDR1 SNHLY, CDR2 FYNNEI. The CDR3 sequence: CASSAARANTEAFF. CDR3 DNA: TGTGCCAGCAGTGCGGCCAGGGCGAACACTGAAGCTTTCTTT. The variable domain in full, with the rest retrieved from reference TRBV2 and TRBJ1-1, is EPEVTQTPSHQVTQMGQEVILRCVPISNHLYFYWYRQILGQKVEFLVSFYNNEISEKSEIFDDQFSVERPDGSNFTLKIRSTKLEDSAMYFCASSAARANTEAFFGQGTRLTVV.

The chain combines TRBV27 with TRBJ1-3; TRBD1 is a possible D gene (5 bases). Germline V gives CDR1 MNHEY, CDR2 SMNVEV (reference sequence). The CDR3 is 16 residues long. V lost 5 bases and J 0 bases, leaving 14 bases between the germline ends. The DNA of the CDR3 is TGTGCCAGCAGTCCCTCCCTGGGGGGCTCTGGAAACACCATATATTTT. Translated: CASSPSLGGSGNTIYF.

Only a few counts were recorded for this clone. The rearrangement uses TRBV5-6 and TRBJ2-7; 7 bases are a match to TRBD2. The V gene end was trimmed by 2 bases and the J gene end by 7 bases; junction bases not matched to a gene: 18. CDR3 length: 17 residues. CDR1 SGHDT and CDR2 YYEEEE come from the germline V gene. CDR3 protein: CASSFEGSGNKVGEQYF. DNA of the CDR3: TGTGCCAGCAGCTTCGAGGGGAGCGGGAATAAAGTGGGGGAGCAGTACTTC.

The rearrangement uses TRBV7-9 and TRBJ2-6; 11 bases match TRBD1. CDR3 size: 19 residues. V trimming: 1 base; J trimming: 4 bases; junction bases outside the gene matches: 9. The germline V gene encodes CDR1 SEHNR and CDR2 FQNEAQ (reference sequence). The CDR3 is CASSLVRTGGATGANVLTF. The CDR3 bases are TGTGCCAGCAGCTTAGTGAGGACAGGGGGCGCTACGGGGGCCAACGTCCTGACTTTC. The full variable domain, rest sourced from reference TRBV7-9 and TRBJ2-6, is DTGVSQNPRHKITKRGQNVTFRCDPISEHNRLYWYRQTLGQGPEFLTYFQNEAQLEKSRLLSDRFSAERPKGSFSTLEIQRTEQGDSAMYLCASSLVRTGGATGANVLTFGAGSRLTVL.

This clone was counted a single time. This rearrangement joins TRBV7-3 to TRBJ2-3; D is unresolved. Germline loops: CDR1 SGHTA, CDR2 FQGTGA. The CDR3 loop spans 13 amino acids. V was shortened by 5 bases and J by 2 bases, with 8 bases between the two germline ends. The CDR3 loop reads CASSPTYTDTQYF. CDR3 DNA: TGTGCCAGCAGCCCAACCTACACAGATACGCAGTATTTT.

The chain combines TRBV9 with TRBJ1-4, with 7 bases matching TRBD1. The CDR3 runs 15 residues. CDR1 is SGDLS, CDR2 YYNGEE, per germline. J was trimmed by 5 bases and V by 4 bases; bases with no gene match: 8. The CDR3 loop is CASSPQPQGNEKLFF. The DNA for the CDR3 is TGTGCCAGCAGCCCGCAACCACAGGGGAATGAAAAACTGTTTTTT.

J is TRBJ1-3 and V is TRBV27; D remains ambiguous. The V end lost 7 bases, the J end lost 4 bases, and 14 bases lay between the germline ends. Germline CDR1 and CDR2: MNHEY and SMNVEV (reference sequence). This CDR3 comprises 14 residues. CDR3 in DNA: TGTGCCAGCAAAACGGAATCGGGAGGAAACACCATATATTTT. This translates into CASKTESGGNTIYF.

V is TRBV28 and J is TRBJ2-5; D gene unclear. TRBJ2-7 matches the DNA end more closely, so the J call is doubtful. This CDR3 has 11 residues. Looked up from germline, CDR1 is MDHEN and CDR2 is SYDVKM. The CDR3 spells CASSLFYEQYF. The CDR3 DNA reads TGTGCCAGCAGCCTATTTTACGAGCAGTACTTC.